The 13 T cell receptor beta chains listed next were all sequenced from one sample in a study of blood T cells in healthy people across ages. The second PCR ran about 6 to 11 cycles with a sample-barcoded 5' primer and J-beta primers. TCRdb re-derived calls from the 5' RACE reads in MiXCR, one entry per CDR3 protein. The data show 650,000 to 700,000 distinct CDR3 sequences, roughly half seen once. Sample: blood. The receptor source for this set is a woman aged 80 or over in good health.

This clonotype has a handful of counts. The chain recombines TRBV4-2 with TRBJ1-2, with D possibly matching TRBD1 (5 bases). Germline V gene sequence: CDR1 LGHNA, CDR2 YNFKEQ. The CDR3 totals 14 residues. V was clipped by 4 bases and J by 1 base, with 10 bases between them. The CDR3 spells CASSRKTDNYGYTF. The CDR3 DNA reads TGTGCCAGCAGCCGAAAGACAGATAACTATGGCTACACCTTC.

Details on this clonotype: A much larger clone lies one base from this, so it may be a read error. V gene TRBV27 combines with J gene TRBJ2-7; 12 nucleotides match TRBD2. Germline V gives CDR1 MNHEY, CDR2 SMNVEV (reference sequence). Trimming cost V 6 bases and J 7 bases; bases outside gene matches: 7. The CDR3 spans 14 residues. The CDR3 DNA sequence: TGTGCCAGCAGGGCGGGACTAGCGGGCAATGAGCAGTACTTC. The encoded protein is CASRAGLAGNEQYF.

This clonotype was recorded a few times. V usage is TRBV20-1 and J usage is TRBJ2-7, with TRBD2 matching over 14 bases. The CDR3 loop spans 15 amino acids. V shed 4 bases and J 7 bases; nucleotides not matched to a gene: 9. Germline assignment: CDR1 DFQATT and CDR2 SNEGSKA (reference sequence). CDR3 region: CSATETSGRAHEQYF. Here the CDR3 DNA reads TGCAGTGCTACCGAGACTAGCGGGAGGGCCCATGAGCAGTACTTC.

Turning to this clonotype: Germline and junction disagree at one end, which may indicate a read error. The chain links TRBV4-2 to TRBJ2-3; D uncertain. CDR3 size: 16 residues. Germline V gene sequence: CDR1 LGHNA, CDR2 YNFKEQ. CDR3 nucleotide sequence: TGTGCCAGCAGACAAGATAAAGGCTCGATCACAGATACGCAGTATTTT. This sequence encodes CASRQDKGSITDTQYF.

The chain employs TRBV2 and TRBJ2-5, with unresolved D. Germline V gene lookup returns CDR1 SNHLY and CDR2 FYNNEI. V was pared by 8 bases and J by 11 bases, with 15 bases between. The length of the CDR3 is 11 residues. The CDR3 region is CASSRHNEQYF. The CDR3 DNA reads as TGTGCCAGCTCTAGGCACAATGAGCAGTACTTC.

This clonotype has a handful of counts. The chain is built from TRBV3-1 and TRBJ1-1; possibly TRBD1 for D (5 bases). This CDR3 has 15 amino acids. V was clipped by 4 bases and J by 8 bases, with 20 bases between them. Germline loops: CDR1 LGHDT, CDR2 YNNKEL (reference sequence). The CDR3 DNA follows: TGTGCCAGCAGCCTCGTGGGGCACCCCCTTGGCGAAGCTTTCTTT. Translation gives CASSLVGHPLGEAFF. The full variable domain, in which reference TRBV3-1 and TRBJ1-1 provide the parts outside the CDR3, is DTAVSQTPKYLVTQMGNDKSIKCEQNLGHDTMYWYKQDSKKFLKIMFSYNNKELIINETVPNRFSPKSPDKAHLNLHINSLELGDSAVYFCASSLVGHPLGEAFFGQGTRLTVV.

This clonotype was detected ten times or more. The chain links TRBV20-1 to TRBJ1-6; 9 bases agree with TRBD1. CDR1 and CDR2 from the germline V gene are DFQATT and SNEGSKA (reference sequence). The CDR3 consists of 14 residues. The trim removed 3 bases at V and 7 bases at J, leaving 4 bases unmatched. CDR3 sequence (DNA): TGCAGTGCTAGGGGACAGGGTAGGAATTCACCCCTCCACTTT. The encoded protein is CSARGQGRNSPLHF.

This clonotype was detected many times. The rearrangement joins TRBV29-1 to TRBJ2-3, with 11 positions matching TRBD1. Germline lookup yields CDR1 SQVTM and CDR2 ANQGSEA. V lost 6 bases, J lost 4 bases, and 6 bases stayed unmatched. The length of the CDR3 is 14 residues. CDR3 DNA sequence: TGCAGCGTGGCCCCGGGACAGGGGGCAGATACGCAGTATTTT. As protein: CSVAPGQGADTQYF.

As concerns this clonotype: One end of the junction does not line up with germline, which may come from a read error. This rearrangement joins TRBV9 to TRBJ2-5; no reliable D call. This CDR3 is built from 13 residues. CDR1 SGDLS and CDR2 YYNGEE come from the germline V gene. CDR3 in DNA: TGTGCCAGCAGCGTAGGCCTACAAGGGACCCAGTACTTC. Translating it yields CASSVGLQGTQYF. Combining the CDR3 with reference TRBV9 and TRBJ2-5 gives the whole variable domain DSGVTQTPKHLITATGQRVTLRCSPRSGDLSVYWYQQSLDQGLQFLIQYYNGEERAKGNILERFSAQQFPDLHSELNLSSLELGDSALYFCASSVGLQGTQYFGPGTRLLVL.

V is TRBV12-3 or TRBV12-4 and J is TRBJ2-3; TRBD2 is a possible D gene (6 bases). The germline V and J ends were trimmed by 1 base and 8 bases, with 10 bases remaining between them. This CDR3 contains 13 residues. As DNA, the CDR3 is TGTGCCAGCAGTTTAGACGGAGCGGGTACGCAGTATTTT. This translates into CASSLDGAGTQYF.

The rearrangement joins TRBV29-1 to TRBJ1-1; tentatively, D is TRBD1 (6 bases). CDR3 length: 14 residues. Germline V gene sequence: CDR1 SQVTM, CDR2 ANQGSEA. V was cut by 6 bases and J by 6 bases, with 20 bases left in between. CDR3 in DNA: TGCAGCGTCATCCAGGGTCAGGGGAGGGCTGAAGCTTTCTTT. It encodes CSVIQGQGRAEAFF. The entire variable domain, with the rest obtained from reference TRBV29-1 and TRBJ1-1, is as follows: SAVISQKPSRDICQRGTSLTIQCQVDSQVTMMFWYRQQPGQSLTLIATANQGSEATYESGFVIDKFPISRPNLTFSTLTVSNMSPEDSSIYLCSVIQGQGRAEAFFGQGTRLTVV.

This clonotype has a handful of counts. The chain uses TRBV18 and TRBJ2-6; either TRBD1 or TRBD2 may supply D (5 bases each). CDR1 KGHSH and CDR2 LQKENI come from the germline V gene. Trimming took 4 bases from V and 0 from J, leaving 13 bases between them. This CDR3 is 17 amino acids long. CDR3 nucleotide sequence: TGTGCCAGCTCACTCGGGACCATGAGCTCTGGGGCCAACGTCCTGACTTTC. Translated: CASSLGTMSSGANVLTF.

This clonotype showed up just once. J is TRBJ1-4 and V is TRBV25-1; D not resolved. Trimming cost V 9 bases and J 3 bases, with 14 bases left between them. Germline assignment: CDR1 MGHDK and CDR2 SYGVNS. The CDR3 covers 14 residues. The CDR3 sequence is CARRCESANEKLFF. DNA for the CDR3: TGTGCCAGGCGCTGTGAGTCAGCTAATGAAAAACTGTTTTTT.